The 30 T cell receptor beta chains presented below share a single source sample, sequenced in a study of PD-L1 blockade in urothelial cancer. Generated by immunoSEQ multiplex PCR, the TCRdb table keeps only in-frame clones and is missing some. The repertoire holds more than 45,000 clones, around four fifths seen once, with roughly 1.7% in the top ten. Specified time point: pretreatment peripheral blood. Specimen: PBMCs, collected around atezolizumab (anti-PD-L1) treatment. Source of these receptors: a man aged 45-60 years with urothelial cancer.

This chain connects TRBV6-5 to TRBJ1-3, with D possibly TRBD1 on 5 matching bases. Trimming took off 5 bases at V and 0 bases at J, with 11 bases between the two ends. CDR3 length equals 15 residues. Germline V gene sequence: CDR1 MNHEY, CDR2 SVGAGI. The CDR3 sequence is CASSPGLSSGNTIYF. For the CDR3, the DNA is TGTGCCAGCAGTCCAGGGTTGAGCTCTGGAAACACCATATATTTT.

The sample holds a few counts of this clone. The rearrangement joins TRBV6-5 to TRBJ2-2, with D unclear. Trimming took 2 bases from V and 8 from J, leaving 6 bases between them. Germline V lookup: CDR1 MNHEY, CDR2 SVGAGI. The CDR3 is made up of 12 amino acids. CDR3 bases: TGTGCCAGCAGTTACATGGCAGGGGAGCTGTTTTTT. Amino acid sequence: CASSYMAGELFF.

The gene calls are TRBV18 and TRBJ2-3, with TRBD1 as a possible D gene (6 bases). The germline V gene has CDR1 KGHSH and CDR2 LQKENI. The CDR3 runs 14 residues. Trimming removed 6 bases from V and 9 bases from J, with 19 bases in between. The CDR3 spells CASSLERAGETQYF. DNA for the CDR3: TGTGCCAGCTCCCTAGAAAGGGCAGGGGAGACGCAGTATTTT.

This sequence joins TRBV6-6 and TRBJ1-5; 10 bases map to TRBD1. V lost 7 bases, J lost 2 bases, and 8 bases stayed unmatched. The germline gives CDR1 MNHNY, CDR2 SVGAGI (reference sequence). The CDR3 length is 16 residues. This CDR3 is CASIASGTGGNQPQHF. The CDR3 nucleotides read TGTGCCAGCATCGCGTCCGGGACAGGGGGCAATCAGCCCCAGCATTTT.

This clone occurred once. The chain links TRBV7-3 to TRBJ1-5, with 8 bases aligning to TRBD1. Germline V gene lookup returns CDR1 SGHTA and CDR2 FQGTGA. Trimming removed 4 bases from V and 3 bases from J; junction bases left unmatched: 8. The CDR3 length is 16 residues. DNA of the CDR3: TGTGCCAGCAGCTCCGGACAGGGAGTGAACAATCAGCCCCAGCATTTT. It yields the protein CASSSGQGVNNQPQHF.

The rearrangement uses TRBV4-2 and TRBJ2-1, with a weak D call TRBD1 (7 bases). Germline values: CDR1 LGHNA, CDR2 YNFKEQ. Trimming stripped 4 bases from V and 1 base from J, with 14 bases between. This CDR3 has 16 amino acids. CDR3 region: CASSRGTDISYNEQFF. The CDR3 DNA follows: TGTGCCAGCAGCCGCGGGACAGATATTTCCTACAATGAGCAGTTCTTC.

The chain carries TRBV4-1 and TRBJ2-2, with TRBD2 matching over 15 bases. The V gene's germline CDR1 is MGHRA and CDR2 YSYEKL. V lost 3 bases, J lost 0 bases, and 8 bases stayed unmatched. This CDR3 has 20 residues. The CDR3 spells CASSQKTGLAGGTNTGELFF. The CDR3 region has the DNA TGCGCCAGCAGCCAGAAGACGGGACTAGCGGGAGGAACGAACACCGGGGAGCTGTTTTTT.

The J gene is TRBJ1-2, the V gene TRBV6-1; D unresolved. The CDR3 sequence is 15 residues long. With 5 bases removed from V and 3 bases from J, the gap between germline ends came to 16 bases. CDR1 and CDR2 (germline): MNHNS, SASEGT. The DNA for the CDR3 is TGTGCCAGCAGTAGTGACATCCGGTATGACTATGGCTACACCTTC. This translates into CASSSDIRYDYGYTF.

The V call is TRBV7-9, the J call TRBJ2-6; no reliable D call. The ends were cut back, 6 bases at V and 0 bases at J, with 6 bases in the middle. The CDR3 extends over 14 amino acids. Germline V gives CDR1 SEHNR, CDR2 FQNEAQ (reference sequence). CDR3 DNA sequence: TGTGCCAGCAGATATAGCTCTGGGGCCAACGTCCTGACTTTC. The encoded protein is CASRYSSGANVLTF.

Only a few counts were recorded for this clone. The chain joins TRBV5-3 to TRBJ1-1; no clear D gene. TRBV5-3 is known as an ORF, though its function is uncertain. V shed 3 bases and J shed 3 bases, with 21 bases lying between them. The CDR3 has 17 residues. The chain's CDR3 is CARSSGGNSNRDTEAFF. The CDR3 DNA follows: TGTGCCAGAAGCTCCGGCGGGAATTCGAATAGGGACACTGAAGCTTTCTTT.

Only one count was recorded for this clone. The rearrangement uses TRBV5-1 and TRBJ2-1, with TRBD2 identical over 7 bases. This CDR3 comprises 14 residues. Germline-derived CDR1 and CDR2 are SGHRS and YFSETQ. V was clipped by 1 base and J by 9 bases; unmatched bases: 7. In DNA, the CDR3 is TGCGCCAGCAGCTTGATACGGGGGGTAGGTGAGCAGTTCTTC. Amino acid sequence: CASSLIRGVGEQFF.

This sequence joins TRBV15 and TRBJ1-1, with D unresolved. From germline, CDR1 is LNHNV and CDR2 YYDKDF (reference sequence). This CDR3 contains 15 residues. V was cut by 2 bases and J by 0 bases, with 10 bases left in between. CDR3 amino acids: CATSRLIGLNTEAFF. The CDR3 DNA follows: TGTGCCACCAGCAGATTGATCGGTTTGAACACTGAAGCTTTCTTT.

The chain is built from TRBV7-8 and TRBJ1-1; tentatively, D is TRBD1 (6 bases). V was cut by 3 bases and J by 1 base, with 6 bases left in between. Looked up from germline, CDR1 is SGHVS and CDR2 is FQNEAQ. The CDR3 spans 13 residues. For the CDR3, the DNA is TGTGCCAGCAGCTTGGGGGCGAACACTGAAGCTTTCTTT. It codes for CASSLGANTEAFF.

The rearrangement joins TRBV5-1 to TRBJ2-3, with TRBD2 matching over 10 bases. The trim removed 0 bases at V and 4 bases at J, leaving 8 bases unmatched. Germline V gene sequence: CDR1 SGHRS, CDR2 YFSETQ. The CDR3 spans 17 residues. CDR3 amino acids: CASSLVQRGGPPDTQYF. The CDR3 coding sequence is TGCGCCAGCAGCTTGGTTCAGCGGGGGGGCCCCCCAGATACGCAGTATTTT.

This clone was found once. The chain joins TRBV7-8 to TRBJ2-5, with D tentatively TRBD1 (7 bases). V was pared by 3 bases and J by 2 bases, with 13 bases between. Germline V lookup: CDR1 SGHVS, CDR2 FQNEAQ. The CDR3 is 15 amino acids. Here the CDR3 reads CASSFGRQGQETQYF. For the CDR3, the DNA is TGTGCCAGCAGCTTCGGGAGACAGGGACAAGAGACCCAGTACTTC.

The CDR3 region has the DNA TGTGCCAGTGGGACAGGATCCACCGGGGAGCTGTTTTTT. This translates into CASGTGSTGELFF. V gene TRBV19 combines with J gene TRBJ2-2, with 8 positions matching TRBD1. V gave up 8 bases and J gave up 4 bases; unmatched junction bases: 3. The CDR3 consists of 13 residues. Germline V gene lookup returns CDR1 LNHDA and CDR2 SQIVND (reference sequence).

The gene calls are TRBV19 and TRBJ2-1; D is unresolved. V was trimmed by 5 bases and J by 3 bases, leaving 8 bases between them. Germline V gene data show CDR1 as LNHDA and CDR2 as SQIVND (reference sequence). This CDR3 is 13 amino acids long. CDR3 sequence: CASSVQDYNEQFF. The CDR3 DNA is TGTGCCAGTAGTGTCCAGGACTACAATGAGCAGTTCTTC.

V usage is TRBV21-1 and J usage is TRBJ1-3; the DNA was not used to check the table's D call, TRBD1. TRBV21-1 is a pseudogene. This CDR3 comprises 19 residues. Here the CDR3 reads CASSRPGTGLLHPRNTIYF. CDR3 in DNA: TGTGCCAGCAGCAGGCCCGGGACAGGGCTTTTACACCCCCGAAACACCATATATTTT.

The V and J genes are TRBV25-1 and TRBJ1-3; tentatively, D is TRBD1 (5 bases). V dropped 3 bases and J dropped 5 bases, with 14 bases sitting between them. This CDR3 contains 15 residues. Looked up from germline, CDR1 is MGHDK and CDR2 is SYGVNS. In DNA form, the CDR3 reads TGTGCCAGCAGTGACCTCACAGGAGCTAGAAACACCATATATTTT. Protein product: CASSDLTGARNTIYF.

This chain joins TRBV28 and TRBJ1-4; TRBD1 agrees at 9 bases. Per the germline V gene, CDR1 is MDHEN and CDR2 is SYDVKM. Trimming took 3 bases from V and 6 from J; bases not matched to a gene: 11. The CDR3 has 17 amino acids. DNA for the CDR3: TGTGCCAGCAGTTTTGGACCCCCCGGGACAGGGTATGAAAAACTGTTTTTT. It translates to CASSFGPPGTGYEKLFF. Based on the CDR3 plus reference TRBV28 and TRBJ1-4, the full variable domain is DVKVTQSSRYLVKRTGEKVFLECVQDMDHENMFWYRQDPGLGLRLIYFSYDVKMKEKGDIPEGYSVSREKKERFSLILESASTNQTSMYLCASSFGPPGTGYEKLFFGSGTQLSVL.

This chain joins TRBV29-1 and TRBJ1-2; perhaps TRBD1 as D (6 bases). Germline CDR1 SQVTM, CDR2 ANQGSEA. The CDR3 totals 12 residues. The CDR3 DNA sequence: TGCAGTGTCGGGGGCGGGGGGGATGGCTACACCTTC. Its translation: CSVGGGGDGYTF.

V usage is TRBV5-4 and J usage is TRBJ1-2; TRBD1 is a possible D gene (6 bases). V was pared by 4 bases and J by 0 bases, with 13 bases between. CDR3 length: 15 amino acids. Germline-derived CDR1 and CDR2 are SGHNT and YYREEE (reference sequence). This chain's CDR3 is CASSRPGQPNYGYTF. CDR3 DNA: TGTGCCAGCAGCCGACCTGGACAGCCTAACTATGGCTACACCTTC. Complete variable domain (other parts from reference TRBV5-4 and TRBJ1-2): ETGVTQSPTHLIKTRGQQVTLRCSSQSGHNTVSWYQQALGQGPQFIFQYYREEENGRGNFPPRFSGLQFPNYSSELNVNALELDDSALYLCASSRPGQPNYGYTFGSGTRLTVV.

The chain combines TRBV11-1 with TRBJ1-6; D gene unclear. The CDR3 runs to 13 residues. The germline CDR1 and CDR2 sequences are SGHAT and FQDESV (reference sequence). The V end lost 0 bases, the J end lost 7 bases, and 4 bases lay between the germline ends. In DNA, the CDR3 is TGTGCCAGCAGCTTAGCCCAAAATTCACCCCTCCACTTT. Its protein product is CASSLAQNSPLHF.

This clone was detected only once. The genes are TRBV5-6 and TRBJ1-1; no firm D call. The CDR3 loop spans 15 amino acids. Germline V gene data show CDR1 as SGHDT and CDR2 as YYEEEE. V was trimmed by 1 base and J by 4 bases, leaving 14 bases between them. The CDR3 DNA follows: TGTGCCAGCAGCTTGTACCCCCCAGTAAGCACTGAAGCTTTCTTT. Its translation is CASSLYPPVSTEAFF.

V gene TRBV28 combines with J gene TRBJ1-5, with 9 bases that match TRBD1. The CDR3 runs to 18 residues. The V gene's germline CDR1 is MDHEN and CDR2 SYDVKM. Trimming removed 2 bases from V and 0 bases from J; junction bases left unmatched: 8. CDR3 nucleotides: TGTGCCAGCAGTTTAAGGGGGACAGGGCGCCGTAGCAATCAGCCCCAGCATTTT. Its translation is CASSLRGTGRRSNQPQHF.

The J gene is TRBJ2-3, the V gene TRBV27; no definite D call. Germline V gene sequence: CDR1 MNHEY, CDR2 SMNVEV (reference sequence). Trimming removed 2 bases from V and 0 bases from J, with 9 bases in between. This CDR3 is built from 15 residues. The CDR3 region is CASSLGQASTDTQYF. CDR3 coding DNA: TGTGCCAGCAGTTTAGGGCAGGCTAGCACAGATACGCAGTATTTT.

As regards this clone: The junction departs from germline at one end; a sequencing error may be responsible. The chain combines TRBV5-6 with TRBJ2-2; TRBD1 aligns across 7 bases. The CDR3 extends over 16 amino acids. Germline V gene lookup returns CDR1 SGHDT and CDR2 YYEEEE. The CDR3 reads CASTLGGTVNTGELFF. The DNA of the CDR3 is TGTGCCAGCACCTTGGGTGGGACAGTCAACACCGGGGAGCTGTTTTTT.

This clone showed up just once. The chain carries TRBV7-8 and TRBJ1-2; D is unclear. The length of the CDR3 is 14 residues. CDR1 and CDR2 from the germline V gene are SGHVS and FQNEAQ. V was shortened by 5 bases and J by 4 bases, with 14 bases between the two germline ends. CDR3 sequence reads: CASSPTGRSYGYTF. DNA for the CDR3: TGTGCCAGCAGCCCCACCGGGAGGAGCTATGGCTACACCTTC.

J is TRBJ2-2 and V is TRBV7-2, with 8 bases identical to TRBD1. J was trimmed by 1 base and V by 7 bases; bases with no gene match: 5. The CDR3 spans 15 residues. The germline V gene has CDR1 SGHTA and CDR2 FQGNSA. CDR3 residues: CASIPGGLNTGELFF. The CDR3 DNA reads TGTGCCAGCATCCCAGGGGGCCTGAACACCGGGGAGCTGTTTTTT.

The count of this clone is one. The gene calls are TRBV5-5 and TRBJ1-2; 7 bases agree with TRBD1. Germline V gene data show CDR1 as SGHKS and CDR2 as YYEKEE (reference sequence). Losses at the gene ends were 1 base for V and 10 bases for J; bases not matched to a gene: 4. The CDR3 is 12 residues long. CDR3 sequence: CASSLRQGFYTF. CDR3 nucleotide sequence: TGTGCCAGCAGCTTGAGACAGGGCTTCTACACCTTC.